The 18 T cell receptor beta chains given below trace back to one sample, sequenced in a study of shared clonotypes between healthy human individuals. Clones were read by immunoSEQ multiplex PCR, and TCRdb kept only the in-frame ones, dropping some. This table holds under 2,000,000 clones, over 85% found once. CD8 cells regarded as naive lacked CD45RO, were positively chosen for CCR7, and omitted terminally differentiated effector memory CD45RA+ cells. Sequencing was carried out using naive CD8+ T cells sorted from blood. Source of these receptors: a man aged 18 to 29 in good health.

The chain recombines TRBV27 with TRBJ2-1; 13 bases fit TRBD2. The CDR3 consists of 16 residues. Germline CDR1 MNHEY, CDR2 SMNVEV (reference sequence). V was pared by 6 bases and J by 1 base, with 3 bases of the junction left unmatched. The chain's CDR3 is CASSRLAGGSYNEQFF. In DNA, the CDR3 is TGTGCCAGCAGCCGACTAGCGGGAGGTTCCTACAATGAGCAGTTCTTC.

With regard to this clone: Other DNA sequences of this sample code for an identical CDR3. This chain links TRBV30 with TRBJ1-1; D not certain. CDR3 length equals 11 residues. Germline V gives CDR1 GTSNPN, CDR2 SVGIG (reference sequence). V was cut by 2 bases and J by 7 bases, with 8 bases left in between. CDR3 nucleotides: TGTGCCTGGAGTCCCGGGAGTGAAGCTTTCTTT. Amino acid sequence: CAWSPGSEAFF.

J is TRBJ2-7 and V is TRBV28; 7 bases are shared with TRBD2. Trimming removed 2 bases from V and 2 bases from J; junction bases left unmatched: 3. The CDR3 spans 14 residues. The germline CDR1 and CDR2 sequences are MDHEN and SYDVKM. CDR3 residues: CASSLEGLTYEQYF. In DNA form, the CDR3 reads TGTGCCAGCAGTTTAGAGGGACTAACCTACGAGCAGTACTTC.

The genes are TRBV18 and TRBJ2-7, with TRBD2 identical over 10 bases. Looked up from germline, CDR1 is KGHSH and CDR2 is LQKENI. V lost 3 bases to trimming and J lost 2 bases; unmatched junction nucleotides: 13. This CDR3 has 18 residues. The CDR3 nucleotides are TGTGCCAGCTCACCGTACGGGACTAGCGATGGGGCTCCCTACGAGCAGTACTTC. Translated, it gives CASSPYGTSDGAPYEQYF.

The gene calls are TRBV11-3 and TRBJ2-5; D possibly corresponds to TRBD2 (5 bases). CDR1 SGHNT and CDR2 YENEEA come from the germline V gene. V was shortened by 5 bases and J by 2 bases, with 15 bases between the two germline ends. The CDR3 covers 15 residues. Here the CDR3 DNA reads TGTGCCAGCAGCCAAAAAGTTAGCGAACAAGAGACCCAGTACTTC. Translating it yields CASSQKVSEQETQYF. Drawing the rest from reference TRBV11-3 and TRBJ2-5, the complete variable domain is EAGVVQSPRYKIIEKKQPVAFWCNPISGHNTLYWYLQNLGQGPELLIRYENEEAVDDSQLPKDRFSAERLKGVDSTLKIQPAELGDSAVYLCASSQKVSEQETQYFGPGTRLLVL.

This chain uses TRBV27 with TRBJ2-7; D is possibly TRBD1 (6 bases). The CDR3 consists of 16 residues. Trimming took off 4 bases at V and 5 bases at J, with 21 bases between the two ends. Germline V gives CDR1 MNHEY, CDR2 SMNVEV (reference sequence). The CDR3: CASSSRKGVDTNEQYF. CDR3 nucleotide sequence: TGTGCCAGCAGTTCCAGGAAGGGGGTCGATACGAACGAGCAGTACTTC.

J is TRBJ2-3 and V is TRBV11-3, with 8 bases matching TRBD2. Germline CDR1 is SGHNT and CDR2 is YENEEA. Trimming removed 4 bases from V and 5 bases from J; junction bases left unmatched: 11. CDR3 size: 16 residues. The CDR3 loop reads CASSSTSGVGRDTQYF. CDR3 coding DNA: TGTGCCAGCAGCTCCACTAGCGGCGTGGGTAGAGATACGCAGTATTTT.

This chain uses TRBV27 with TRBJ2-7; the D gene is possibly TRBD2 (7 bases). The V and J ends lost 3 bases and 7 bases respectively, with 16 bases between them. This CDR3 is built from 14 residues. Germline lookup yields CDR1 MNHEY and CDR2 SMNVEV (reference sequence). CDR3 residues: CASSFSGGLGEQYF. The CDR3, as DNA: TGTGCCAGCAGTTTTTCGGGGGGCCTGGGGGAGCAGTACTTC.

This rearrangement joins TRBV27 to TRBJ1-1; D is possibly TRBD1 (5 bases). Trimming removed 9 bases at V and 0 bases at J, with 11 bases between. Germline V gene lookup returns CDR1 MNHEY and CDR2 SMNVEV (reference sequence). The CDR3 loop spans 13 amino acids. The CDR3 sequence: CASHDSLNTEAFF. The CDR3 bases are TGTGCCAGTCACGACAGCCTGAACACTGAAGCTTTCTTT.

This clone was counted once. The chain carries TRBV11-2 and TRBJ2-2, with 7 positions matching TRBD2. Trimming removed 6 bases from V and 6 bases from J; junction bases left unmatched: 1. CDR1 and CDR2 from the germline V gene are SGHAT and FQNNGV. The CDR3 sequence is 12 residues long. Written as DNA, the CDR3 is TGTGCCAGCAGGGCGGGGGCCGGGGAGCTGTTTTTT. Its translation is CASRAGAGELFF.

As concerns this clone: The same CDR3 is also encoded by other DNA sequences in this sample. The chain uses TRBV5-5 and TRBJ2-7; D is possibly TRBD1 (6 bases). V was cut by 1 base and J by 3 bases, with 17 bases left in between. The CDR3 has 16 residues. Germline V gene data show CDR1 as SGHKS and CDR2 as YYEKEE (reference sequence). The CDR3, as DNA: TGTGCCAGCAGCTTGATCCTTCGGACAGACAGCTACGAGCAGTACTTC. It yields the protein CASSLILRTDSYEQYF.

The genes are TRBV4-1 and TRBJ2-2; 8 bases fit TRBD1. The CDR3 loop spans 16 amino acids. Germline values: CDR1 MGHRA, CDR2 YSYEKL. The V segment lost 5 bases and the J segment 6 bases; nucleotides outside the gene matches: 11. The CDR3 sequence: CASSSTGQGGSGELFF. The CDR3 coding sequence is TGCGCCAGCAGCAGTACAGGACAGGGCGGTTCCGGGGAGCTGTTTTTT.

The count of this clone is one. This chain connects TRBV7-2 to TRBJ2-7; 7 bases map to TRBD2. This CDR3 contains 14 residues. V gave up 3 bases and J gave up 4 bases; unmatched junction bases: 6. Germline lookup yields CDR1 SGHTA and CDR2 FQGNSA. In nucleotides, the CDR3 is TGTGCCAGCAGCTTTTCTAGCGGAGAGTACGAGCAGTACTTC. As protein: CASSFSSGEYEQYF.

V is TRBV5-6 and J is TRBJ2-5; 7 bases are a match to TRBD2. CDR1 is SGHDT and CDR2 is YYEEEE in the germline V gene. J lost 5 bases, V lost 0 bases, and 10 bases had no gene match. The CDR3 runs to 16 residues. DNA of the CDR3: TGTGCCAGCAGCTTGGGGCTGACCTCCGGGGGGGAGACCCAGTACTTC. Amino acid sequence: CASSLGLTSGGETQYF.

The V call is TRBV10-2, the J call TRBJ1-3, with D possibly being TRBD1 (5 bases). The germline V and J ends were trimmed by 5 bases and 0 bases, with 14 bases remaining between them. The CDR3 length is 16 residues. Germline V lookup: CDR1 WSHSY, CDR2 SAAADI. CDR3 DNA: TGCGCCAGCAGTCCGGGACCCTCCGACTCTGGAAACACCATATATTTT. Its protein is CASSPGPSDSGNTIYF.

The chain carries TRBV4-3 and TRBJ2-5; unclear D gene. There are 14 residues in the CDR3. Trimming removed 4 bases from V and 5 bases from J, with 14 bases in between. The germline CDR1 and CDR2 sequences are LGHNA and YSLEER. The CDR3 here is CASSPQWVGETQYF. The CDR3 nucleotides are TGCGCCAGCAGCCCCCAGTGGGTCGGGGAGACCCAGTACTTC.

The chain recombines TRBV7-9 with TRBJ1-1; 10 nucleotides line up with TRBD1. Trimming took 5 bases from V and 10 from J; bases not matched to a gene: 7. This CDR3 is 13 amino acids long. The germline gives CDR1 SEHNR, CDR2 FQNEAQ (reference sequence). Here the CDR3 reads CASSKTGGEVAFF. CDR3 DNA: TGTGCCAGCAGCAAGACAGGGGGCGAGGTAGCTTTCTTT. The variable domain in full, with the rest retrieved from reference TRBV7-9 and TRBJ1-1, is DTGVSQNPRHKITKRGQNVTFRCDPISEHNRLYWYRQTLGQGPEFLTYFQNEAQLEKSRLLSDRFSAERPKGSFSTLEIQRTEQGDSAMYLCASSKTGGEVAFFGQGTRLTVV.

The chain has TRBV5-1 and TRBJ2-2; D perhaps matches TRBD1 (5 bases). Trimming removed 0 bases from V and 1 base from J, with 22 bases in between. CDR1 is SGHRS and CDR2 is YFSETQ in the germline V gene. This CDR3 has 20 residues. CDR3 region: CASSLAAMDMRTENTGELFF. DNA for the CDR3: TGCGCCAGCAGCTTGGCCGCTATGGACATGCGGACGGAGAACACCGGGGAGCTGTTTTTT.